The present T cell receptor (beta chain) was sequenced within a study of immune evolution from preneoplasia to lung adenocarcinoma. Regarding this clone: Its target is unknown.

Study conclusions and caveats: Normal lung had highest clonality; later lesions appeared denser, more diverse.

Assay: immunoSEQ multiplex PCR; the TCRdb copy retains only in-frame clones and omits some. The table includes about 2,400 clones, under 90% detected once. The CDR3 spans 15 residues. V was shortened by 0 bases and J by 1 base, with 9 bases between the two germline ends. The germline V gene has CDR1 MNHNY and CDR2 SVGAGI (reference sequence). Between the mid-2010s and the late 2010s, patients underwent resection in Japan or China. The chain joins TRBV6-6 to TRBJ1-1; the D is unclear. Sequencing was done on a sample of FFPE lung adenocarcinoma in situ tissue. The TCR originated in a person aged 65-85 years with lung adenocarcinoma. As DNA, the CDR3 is TGTGCCAGCAGTTACTCGGTTTTATCGAACACTGAAGCTTTCTTT. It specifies CASSYSVLSNTEAFF.